Following are 16 T cell receptor beta chains from one sample sequenced in a study of T cells in Graves' hyperthyroidism and ophthalmopathy. RNA transcripts yielded amplified TCR beta CDR3 regions. The primer set for the first-round RT-PCR of the TCR CDR3 was HTBI. TCRdb reprocessed the multiplex PCR reads via MiXCR and lists one record per CDR3 protein. The table includes about 700,000 distinct CDR3 sequences, 14% detected once. The sequenced material came from blood. These receptors were obtained from a young woman with Graves' hyperthyroidism.

The chain has TRBV27 and TRBJ2-1; the D gene could be TRBD1 or TRBD2 (5 bases each). Trimming took off 6 bases at V and 9 bases at J, with 15 bases between the two ends. Germline V gene lookup returns CDR1 MNHEY and CDR2 SMNVEV (reference sequence). The CDR3 totals 13 residues. The CDR3, as DNA: TGTGCCAGCAGCCGGGACCTAGGGAGTGAGCAGTTCTTC. It specifies CASSRDLGSEQFF.

The chain joins TRBV6-1 to TRBJ1-4; 12 nucleotides agree with TRBD1. The CDR3 extends over 19 amino acids. Germline V gene sequence: CDR1 MNHNS, CDR2 SASEGT. J lost 5 bases, V lost 6 bases, and 16 bases had no gene match. CDR3 bases: TGTGCCAGCAGGGAATACGTCCCGGGACAGGGGGCTTGGAATGAAAAACTGTTTTTT. Translating gives CASREYVPGQGAWNEKLFF.

Many counts were recorded for this clonotype. The rearrangement links TRBV29-1 to TRBJ2-4, with a weak D call TRBD2 (5 bases). The V gene's germline CDR1 is SQVTM and CDR2 ANQGSEA. This CDR3 has 12 residues. V lost 8 bases to trimming and J lost 7 bases, with 15 bases between them. In DNA, the CDR3 is TGCAGCTACCACGGGGTTGGTAACATTCAGTACTTC. Protein product: CSYHGVGNIQYF. The full variable domain, with the rest looked up from reference TRBV29-1 and TRBJ2-4, is SAVISQKPSRDICQRGTSLTIQCQVDSQVTMMFWYRQQPGQSLTLIATANQGSEATYESGFVIDKFPISRPNLTFSTLTVSNMSPEDSSIYLCSYHGVGNIQYFGAGTRLSVL.

V usage is TRBV27 and J usage is TRBJ1-3, with 7 bases aligning to TRBD1. CDR3 length: 15 amino acids. V was pared by 6 bases and J by 3 bases, with 8 bases of the junction left unmatched. Per the germline V gene, CDR1 is MNHEY and CDR2 is SMNVEV (reference sequence). CDR3: CASSPTGAGGNTIYF. CDR3 nucleotides: TGTGCCAGCAGCCCAACAGGGGCAGGTGGAAACACCATATATTTT.

This clonotype was counted ten times or more. The CDR3 loop reads CASSIGGGRGNEQFF. DNA of the CDR3: TGTGCCAGCAGTATCGGGGGAGGGCGGGGCAATGAGCAGTTCTTC. The V and J genes are TRBV28 and TRBJ2-1; 7 positions agree with TRBD2. The CDR3 contains 15 residues. Losses at the gene ends were 5 bases for V and 6 bases for J; bases not matched to a gene: 10. From germline, CDR1 is MDHEN and CDR2 SYDVKM.

This clonotype was counted a few times. This chain joins TRBV6-1 and TRBJ1-3; no definite D call. The germline V gene has CDR1 MNHNS and CDR2 SASEGT. The CDR3 loop spans 15 amino acids. Trimming stripped 6 bases from V and 0 bases from J, with 12 bases between. CDR3 sequence: CASRPFAYSGNTIYF. CDR3 nucleotides: TGTGCCAGCAGACCTTTCGCCTACTCTGGAAACACCATATATTTT.

The V call is TRBV19, the J call TRBJ1-6; D ambiguous. The germline V gene has CDR1 LNHDA and CDR2 SQIVND (reference sequence). This CDR3 spans 16 amino acids. V lost 4 bases to trimming and J lost 0 bases, with 10 bases between them. Written as DNA, the CDR3 is TGTGCCAGTAGTACCCGAAAGAGCTCCTATAATTCACCCCTCCACTTT. This sequence encodes CASSTRKSSYNSPLHF.

This clonotype was found many times. The chain uses TRBV30 and TRBJ1-2, with TRBD1 as a possible D gene (6 bases). V was shortened by 0 bases and J by 3 bases, with 14 bases between the two germline ends. The CDR3 has 15 residues. Germline-derived CDR1 and CDR2 are GTSNPN and SVGIG (reference sequence). The CDR3 sequence: CAWSVTVQGDYGYTF. As DNA, the CDR3 is TGTGCCTGGAGTGTAACTGTACAGGGCGACTATGGCTACACCTTC.

This clonotype appeared many times. The rearrangement uses TRBV5-1 and TRBJ1-1; 12 nucleotides align to TRBD1. J lost 6 bases, V lost 4 bases, and 19 bases had no gene match. Germline V CDR1 and CDR2: SGHRS, YFSETQ. CDR3 length equals 19 residues. In nucleotides, the CDR3 is TGCGCCAGCAGCCGACTGAATATTTATCCGGGACAGGGGGCCGCTGAAGCTTTCTTT. Its protein is CASSRLNIYPGQGAAEAFF.

This clonotype was seen more than once but under ten times. The chain recombines TRBV14 with TRBJ2-3; D gene uncertain. V was clipped by 5 bases and J by 3 bases, with 18 bases between them. Germline-derived CDR1 and CDR2 are SGHDN and FVKESK. The CDR3 contains 16 residues. The CDR3 sequence is CASSTLEALRTDTQYF. The DNA of the CDR3 is TGTGCCAGCAGCACCCTCGAGGCTCTGCGAACAGATACGCAGTATTTT.

This clonotype was detected ten times or more. V and J are TRBV20-1 and TRBJ2-3, with D unclear. The CDR3 loop spans 14 amino acids. V lost 6 bases to trimming and J lost 3 bases, with 16 bases between them. Germline loops: CDR1 DFQATT, CDR2 SNEGSKA (reference sequence). The CDR3 DNA is TGCAGTGCCAAAACGGCCCTAGGGACAGATACGCAGTATTTT. Its protein product is CSAKTALGTDTQYF.

Points on this clonotype: Relative to the germline gene, one junction end is altered; a read error may explain this. The gene calls are TRBV28 and TRBJ1-6, with D possibly matching TRBD1 (5 bases). This CDR3 spans 14 amino acids. The germline CDR1 and CDR2 sequences are MDHEN and SYDVKM. DNA of the CDR3: TGTGCCAGCAGTCGGGACGGCCGCAATTCACCCTTCCACTTT. This codes for CASSRDGRNSPFHF.

The chain has TRBV25-1 and TRBJ1-1; the D is unclear. The CDR3 is made up of 13 amino acids. The germline V gene has CDR1 MGHDK and CDR2 SYGVNS. Trimming pared 1 base from V and 6 bases from J, leaving 9 bases between. CDR3 coding DNA: TGTGCCAGCAGTGAATTTACGCTCTCTGAAGCTTTCTTT. It yields the protein CASSEFTLSEAFF.

The J gene is TRBJ2-5, the V gene TRBV6-2 or TRBV6-3; D is possibly TRBD2 (5 bases). This CDR3 region has 15 residues. CDR1 and CDR2 (germline): MNHEY, SVGEGT. Between the trimmed V and J ends, which lost 3 bases and 5 bases, there was a span of 16 bases. The chain's CDR3 is CASSYEGGQTETQYF. CDR3 bases: TGTGCCAGCAGTTATGAGGGCGGCCAGACTGAGACCCAGTACTTC.

This clonotype has a count of ten or more. This chain links TRBV30 with TRBJ2-5; D is uncertain. CDR1 and CDR2 from the germline V gene are GTSNPN and SVGIG (reference sequence). Trimming took 1 base from V and 7 from J, leaving 10 bases between them. The CDR3 is 12 residues long. The CDR3 sequence: CAWSAPVGTQYF. Here the CDR3 DNA reads TGTGCCTGGAGTGCCCCCGTGGGGACCCAGTACTTC.

This clonotype was counted a few times. The V gene is TRBV7-2, the J gene TRBJ2-4; 11 bases agree with TRBD2. V dropped 2 bases and J dropped 3; count of bases not matched to a gene: 21. CDR1 and CDR2 (germline): SGHTA, FQGNSA. The CDR3 runs to 22 residues. The CDR3 here is CASSLIEETSGTPGRGKNIQYF. Here the CDR3 DNA reads TGTGCCAGCAGCTTAATTGAGGAGACTAGCGGGACTCCAGGGCGAGGCAAAAACATTCAGTACTTC.